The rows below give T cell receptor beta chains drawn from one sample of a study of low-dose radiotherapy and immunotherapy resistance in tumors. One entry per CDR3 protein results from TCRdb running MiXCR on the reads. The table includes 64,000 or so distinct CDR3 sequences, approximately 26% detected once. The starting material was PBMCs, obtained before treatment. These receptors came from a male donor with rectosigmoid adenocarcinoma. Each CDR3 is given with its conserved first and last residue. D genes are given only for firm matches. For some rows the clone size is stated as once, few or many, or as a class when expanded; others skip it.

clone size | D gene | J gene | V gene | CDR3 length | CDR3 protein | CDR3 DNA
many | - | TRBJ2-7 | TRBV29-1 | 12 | CSVAGRKNEQYF | TGCAGCGTTGCCGGGAGAAAGAACGAGCAGTACTTC
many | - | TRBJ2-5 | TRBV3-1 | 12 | CASSYFSETQYF | TGTGCCAGCAGCTACTTTTCTGAGACCCAGTACTTC
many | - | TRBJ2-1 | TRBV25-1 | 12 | CASGSKYNEQFF | TGTGCCAGCGGCAGTAAATACAATGAGCAGTTCTTC
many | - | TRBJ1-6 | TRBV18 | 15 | CASSPPFGLRSPLHF | TGTGCCAGCTCACCACCTTTCGGCTTGAGGTCACCCCTCCACTTT
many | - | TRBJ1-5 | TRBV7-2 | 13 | CASSLDREQPQHF | TGTGCCAGCAGCTTAGACAGGGAACAGCCCCAGCATTTT
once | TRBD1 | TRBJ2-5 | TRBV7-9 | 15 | CASSRGQGGQETQYF | TGTGCCAGCAGCCGCGGACAGGGAGGCCAAGAGACCCAGTACTTC
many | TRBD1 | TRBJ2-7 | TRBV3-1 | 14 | CASSSGTGNYEQYF | TGTGCCAGCAGTTCCGGGACAGGGAACTACGAGCAGTACTTC
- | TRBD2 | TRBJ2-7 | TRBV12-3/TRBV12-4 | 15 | CASSSQRGGSYEQYF | TGTGCCAGCAGTTCTCAGCGGGGGGGCTCCTACGAGCAGTACTTC
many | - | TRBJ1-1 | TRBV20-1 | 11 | CSAGRDIEAFF | TGCAGTGCTGGCCGGGACATCGAAGCTTTCTTT
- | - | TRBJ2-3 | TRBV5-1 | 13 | CASSLEGTDTQYF | TGCGCCAGCAGCTTGGAGGGTACGGATACGCAGTATTTT
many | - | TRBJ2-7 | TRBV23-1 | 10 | CASSQDEQYF | TGCGCCAGCAGTCAGGACGAGCAGTACTTC
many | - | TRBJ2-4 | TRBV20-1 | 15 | CSASHPAPGSDIQYF | TGCAGTGCTAGTCATCCAGCCCCAGGGTCGGACATTCAGTACTTC
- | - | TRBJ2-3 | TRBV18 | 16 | CASSNLGGTGTDTQYF | TGTGCCAGCTCAAATCTAGGCGGCACTGGCACAGATACGCAGTATTTT
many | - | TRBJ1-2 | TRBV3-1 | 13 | CASSQRENYGYTF | TGTGCCAGCAGCCAAAGGGAGAACTATGGCTACACCTTC
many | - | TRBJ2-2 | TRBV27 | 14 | CASSRRGNTGELFF | TGTGCCAGCAGTCGCAGGGGGAACACCGGGGAGCTGTTTTTT
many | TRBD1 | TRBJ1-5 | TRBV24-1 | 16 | CATSDSHRGGNQPQHF | TGTGCCACCAGTGACAGTCACAGGGGCGGCAATCAGCCCCAGCATTTT
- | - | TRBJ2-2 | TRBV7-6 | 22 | CASSSGESGANVLTFGAGELFF | -
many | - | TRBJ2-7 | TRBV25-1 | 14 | CASSEFRGLEVQYF | TGTGCCAGCAGTGAGTTCAGGGGCCTTGAGGTGCAGTACTTC
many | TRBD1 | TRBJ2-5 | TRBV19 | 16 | CASSPWDRGRRETQYF | TGTGCCAGTAGCCCCTGGGACAGGGGAAGGCGAGAGACCCAGTACTTC
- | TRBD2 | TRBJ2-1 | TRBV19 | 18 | CASSITYRAGGPGNEQFF | TGTGCCAGTAGTATTACGTACAGGGCGGGGGGGCCGGGGAATGAGCAGTTCTTC
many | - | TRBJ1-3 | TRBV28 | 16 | CASIEGGRASGNTIYF | TGTGCCAGCATTGAAGGGGGGAGGGCCTCTGGAAACACCATATATTTT
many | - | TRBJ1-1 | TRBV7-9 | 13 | CASSWAMNTEAFF | TGTGCCAGCAGCTGGGCCATGAACACTGAAGCTTTCTTT
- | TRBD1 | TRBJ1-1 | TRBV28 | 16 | CASSPPQGGRGPEAFF | TGTGCCAGCAGTCCACCTCAGGGGGGTCGAGGCCCTGAAGCTTTCTTT
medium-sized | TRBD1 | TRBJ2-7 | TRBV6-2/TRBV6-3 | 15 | CASSYRGQGGHEQYF | TGTGCCAGCAGTTATAGGGGACAGGGGGGACACGAGCAGTACTTC